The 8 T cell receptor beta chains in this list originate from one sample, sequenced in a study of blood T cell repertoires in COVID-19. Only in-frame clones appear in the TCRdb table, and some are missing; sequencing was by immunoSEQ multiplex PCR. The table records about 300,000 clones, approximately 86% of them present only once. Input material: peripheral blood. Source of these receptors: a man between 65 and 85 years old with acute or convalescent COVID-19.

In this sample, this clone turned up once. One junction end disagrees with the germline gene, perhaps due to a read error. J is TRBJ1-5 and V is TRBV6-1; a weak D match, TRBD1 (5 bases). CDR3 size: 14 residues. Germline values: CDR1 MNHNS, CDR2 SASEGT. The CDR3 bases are TGTGCCAGCAGGGAAGGACAAATTAATCAGCCCCAGCATTTT. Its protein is CASREGQINQPQHF.

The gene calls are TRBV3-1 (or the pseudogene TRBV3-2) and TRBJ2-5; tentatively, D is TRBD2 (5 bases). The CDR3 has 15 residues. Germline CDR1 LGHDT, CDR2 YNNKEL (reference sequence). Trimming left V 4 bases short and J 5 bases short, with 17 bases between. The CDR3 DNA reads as TGTGCCAGCAGCCGAAGTTTGGCCCTAGCCGAGACCCAGTACTTC. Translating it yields CASSRSLALAETQYF.

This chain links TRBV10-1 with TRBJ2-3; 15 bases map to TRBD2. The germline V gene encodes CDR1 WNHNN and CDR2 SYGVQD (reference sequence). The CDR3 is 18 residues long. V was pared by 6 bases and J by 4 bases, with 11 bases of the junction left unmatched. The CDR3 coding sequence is TGCGCCAGCAGCCCATCCTGGACTAGCGGGAGGGCCGCAGATACGCAGTATTTT. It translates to CASSPSWTSGRAADTQYF.

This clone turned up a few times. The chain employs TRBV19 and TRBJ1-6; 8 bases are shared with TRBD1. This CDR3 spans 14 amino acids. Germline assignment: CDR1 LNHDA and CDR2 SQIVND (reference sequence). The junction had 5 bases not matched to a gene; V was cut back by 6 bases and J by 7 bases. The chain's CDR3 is CASSGQGMNSPLHF. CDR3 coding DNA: TGTGCCAGTAGCGGACAGGGAATGAATTCACCCCTCCACTTT.

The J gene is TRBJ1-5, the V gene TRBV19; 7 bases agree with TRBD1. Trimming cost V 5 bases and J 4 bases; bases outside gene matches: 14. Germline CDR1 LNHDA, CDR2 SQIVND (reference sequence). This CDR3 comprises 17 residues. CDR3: CASSAAARGLHNQPQHF. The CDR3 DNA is TGTGCCAGTAGTGCAGCCGCCAGGGGGTTGCATAATCAGCCCCAGCATTTT.

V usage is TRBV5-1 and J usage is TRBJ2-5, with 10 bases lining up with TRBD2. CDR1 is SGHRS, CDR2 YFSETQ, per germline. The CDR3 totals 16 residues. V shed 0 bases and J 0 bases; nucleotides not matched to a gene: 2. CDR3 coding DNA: TGCGCCAGCAGCTTGGGGACTAGCGGTAACCAAGAGACCCAGTACTTC. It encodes CASSLGTSGNQETQYF. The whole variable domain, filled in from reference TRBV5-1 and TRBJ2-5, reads KAGVTQTPRYLIKTRGQQVTLSCSPISGHRSVSWYQQTPGQGLQFLFEYFSETQRNKGNFPGRFSGRQFSNSRSEMNVSTLELGDSALYLCASSLGTSGNQETQYFGPGTRLLVL.

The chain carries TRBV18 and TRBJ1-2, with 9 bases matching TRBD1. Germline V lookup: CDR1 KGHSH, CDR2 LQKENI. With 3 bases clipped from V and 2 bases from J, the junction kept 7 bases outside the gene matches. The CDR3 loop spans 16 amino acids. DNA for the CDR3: TGTGCCAGCTCACCCCTGCCTGGACAGGGGAACTATGGCTACACCTTC. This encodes CASSPLPGQGNYGYTF.

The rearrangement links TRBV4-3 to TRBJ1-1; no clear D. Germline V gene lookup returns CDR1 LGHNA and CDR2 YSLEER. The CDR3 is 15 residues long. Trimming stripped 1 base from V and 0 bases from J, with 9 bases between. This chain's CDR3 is CASSQGSGLNTEAFF. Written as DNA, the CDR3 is TGCGCCAGCAGCCAAGGATCAGGTCTGAACACTGAAGCTTTCTTT.